This T cell receptor (beta chain) was recovered during a study of cytomegalovirus exposure and HLA in healthy donors. Study-level information: The same platform used for the approximately 670 first-cohort repertoires was also used for the 100 to 150 validation repertoires, as a later analysis reported.

Sequenced by immunoSEQ multiplex PCR; TCRdb stores in-frame clones only, minus some. The table shows 300,000 to 400,000 clones, with around 86% occurring only once. CDR3 length equals 15 residues. CDR1 is SNHLY and CDR2 is FYNNEI in the germline V gene. The trim removed 3 bases at V and 5 bases at J, leaving 7 bases unmatched. Overall study findings and caveats: Per published reports, the classifier diagnosed cytomegalovirus status with high specificity and sensitivity. The study put some 150 TCR beta chains on its list as cytomegalovirus-associated. It was confirmed in vitro that three of the CMV-associated chains were specific for CMV antigens.

There are a few counts of this clone. Its matching antigen is unknown. The rearrangement links TRBV2 to TRBJ1-5, with TRBD1 identical over 7 bases. Sequencing was done on a sample of PBMCs. The receptor's source is a young woman in good health and CMV-seronegative. CDR3: CASSEERGPDQPQHF. The CDR3 coding sequence is TGTGCCAGCAGTGAGGAGAGGGGGCCCGATCAGCCCCAGCATTTT. Drawing the rest from reference TRBV2 and TRBJ1-5, the complete variable domain is EPEVTQTPSHQVTQMGQEVILRCVPISNHLYFYWYRQILGQKVEFLVSFYNNEISEKSEIFDDQFSVERPDGSNFTLKIRSTKLEDSAMYFCASSEERGPDQPQHFGDGTRLSIL.